The sequence of this T cell receptor beta chain was determined in a study of OX40 agonist ivuxolimab in advanced cancers. Concerning the study at large: The costimulatory receptor OX40 (CD134) was targeted by ivuxolimab, a fully human IgG2 agonistic monoclonal antibody. The monotherapy dose-escalation portion (N ≈ 52 patients) of the phase I ivuxolimab trial is reported in the paper. Patients were allowed to have had prior anti-PD-1, anti-PD-L1 or anti-CTLA-4 therapy, and approximately 40% of the dose-escalation patients had been treated with checkpoint inhibitors. The dose-escalation cohort was 80% to 90% male with a mean age of roughly 60 years, ranging from roughly 23 to 90. Intravenous ivuxolimab was administered to patients every 2 weeks at six dose levels: 0.01, 0.1, 0.3, 1.5, 3 and 10 mg/kg. Of the roughly 54 patients in dose escalation, approximately 20 had hepatocellular carcinoma, some 15 had melanoma, 9 had renal cell carcinoma and 9 had head and neck cancer. Peripheral TCRbeta sequencing was intended to test whether TCR sequence diversity was altered and clonal T-cell expansion was caused by ivuxolimab. Three dose-escalation patients achieved partial responses, one with hepatocellular carcinoma and two with cutaneous melanoma.

To note about this clone: It has no known antigen specificity. Base-call qualities are not available, and no considerably larger clone is one nucleotide away.

To sequence the TCRbeta CDR3 region, genomic DNA was isolated from the sorted cells. The immunoSEQ Assay was used to sequence the TCRbeta CDR3 regions. TCRdb's version of the immuneACCESS table is confined to in-frame rearrangements and falls short of the full clone set. An unresolved V gene accounts for under half of the shortfall where checked; the remainder is of unknown origin. This sample comprises tens of thousands of clones, about 90% of them detected only once. The ten biggest clones cover roughly 1.6% of the sample. Cut back by 0 bases and 4 bases, the V and J ends lie 12 bases apart. The germline V gene encodes CDR1 ENHRY and CDR2 SYGVKD. Spanning cysteine to phenylalanine, the CDR3 consists of 15 amino acids. Here the CDR3 DNA is all that survives: 45 bases in frame from base 1. Patients with autoimmune disease history or receiving systemic immunosuppression were excluded from the trial. In every dose cohort, peripheral blood was drawn for TCR sequencing at baseline, cycle 4 day 1, and cycle 7 day 1. The samples were drawn from a first-in-human, open-label, multicenter phase I dose-escalation trial of ivuxolimab. The trial enrolled adults with locally advanced or metastatic head and neck squamous cell, hepatocellular, melanoma or renal cell carcinoma. Before TCR sequencing, CD4+ T cells and CD8+ T cells were sorted from peripheral blood as separate populations.

Here is what the overall study found, with its caveats: On average, CD8+ T cells showed more expanded clones than CD4+ T cells after ivuxolimab. The antigen specificity of the clonally expanded peripheral T cells was not determined. At doses from 0.1 to 3.0 mg/kg, clonal expansion was seen in both CD4+ and CD8+ blood T cells between baseline and week 6. Low levels of normalized T-cell clonal expansion were also seen in some patients who did not respond. Partial responders in the 0.1-3.0 mg/kg groups had among the lowest normalized peripheral clonal expansion, especially among CD8+ T cells.

The receptor was derived from an adult with an advanced solid tumor such as melanoma, head and neck, liver or kidney cancer. The chain is assembled from TRBV10-3 and TRBJ2-5, and possibly TRBD1, on 6 matching bases. Specimen: CD4+ or CD8+ T cells sorted from blood, collected in a trial of the OX40 agonist ivuxolimab. The CDR3 region reads CAISESAGAAETQYF. The DNA reads TGTGCCATCAGTGAGTCGGCAGGGGCGGCAGAGACCCAGTACTTC.